This T cell receptor (beta chain) derives from a study of T cell responses to AZD1222 COVID-19 vaccine. General study findings and limits: Donors in the cohort were predominantly white British and more often female, and clonal diversity was possibly underestimated.

Note on this clone: No antigen is known for it.

V lost 4 bases to trimming and J lost 1 base; unmatched junction nucleotides: 7. This CDR3 has 17 residues. The V gene's germline CDR1 is SGDLS and CDR2 YYNGEE. Libraries were prepared by immunoSEQ multiplex PCR; TCRdb keeps only in-frame clonotypes and omits some of them. This sample yields about 120,000 clones, of which roughly 93% are seen a single time; approximately 0.98% belongs to the top ten. The chain recombines TRBV9 with TRBJ2-2; 10 bases match TRBD2. This clonotype was sampled from an adult who received the AZD1222 COVID-19 vaccine. Here the sequenced sample was peripheral blood, taken 28 days after the second AZD1222 dose. The CDR3 DNA follows: TGTGCCAGCAGCCCCGACTGGACTAGCGGGAACACCGGGGAGCTGTTTTTT. Encoded protein: CASSPDWTSGNTGELFF.